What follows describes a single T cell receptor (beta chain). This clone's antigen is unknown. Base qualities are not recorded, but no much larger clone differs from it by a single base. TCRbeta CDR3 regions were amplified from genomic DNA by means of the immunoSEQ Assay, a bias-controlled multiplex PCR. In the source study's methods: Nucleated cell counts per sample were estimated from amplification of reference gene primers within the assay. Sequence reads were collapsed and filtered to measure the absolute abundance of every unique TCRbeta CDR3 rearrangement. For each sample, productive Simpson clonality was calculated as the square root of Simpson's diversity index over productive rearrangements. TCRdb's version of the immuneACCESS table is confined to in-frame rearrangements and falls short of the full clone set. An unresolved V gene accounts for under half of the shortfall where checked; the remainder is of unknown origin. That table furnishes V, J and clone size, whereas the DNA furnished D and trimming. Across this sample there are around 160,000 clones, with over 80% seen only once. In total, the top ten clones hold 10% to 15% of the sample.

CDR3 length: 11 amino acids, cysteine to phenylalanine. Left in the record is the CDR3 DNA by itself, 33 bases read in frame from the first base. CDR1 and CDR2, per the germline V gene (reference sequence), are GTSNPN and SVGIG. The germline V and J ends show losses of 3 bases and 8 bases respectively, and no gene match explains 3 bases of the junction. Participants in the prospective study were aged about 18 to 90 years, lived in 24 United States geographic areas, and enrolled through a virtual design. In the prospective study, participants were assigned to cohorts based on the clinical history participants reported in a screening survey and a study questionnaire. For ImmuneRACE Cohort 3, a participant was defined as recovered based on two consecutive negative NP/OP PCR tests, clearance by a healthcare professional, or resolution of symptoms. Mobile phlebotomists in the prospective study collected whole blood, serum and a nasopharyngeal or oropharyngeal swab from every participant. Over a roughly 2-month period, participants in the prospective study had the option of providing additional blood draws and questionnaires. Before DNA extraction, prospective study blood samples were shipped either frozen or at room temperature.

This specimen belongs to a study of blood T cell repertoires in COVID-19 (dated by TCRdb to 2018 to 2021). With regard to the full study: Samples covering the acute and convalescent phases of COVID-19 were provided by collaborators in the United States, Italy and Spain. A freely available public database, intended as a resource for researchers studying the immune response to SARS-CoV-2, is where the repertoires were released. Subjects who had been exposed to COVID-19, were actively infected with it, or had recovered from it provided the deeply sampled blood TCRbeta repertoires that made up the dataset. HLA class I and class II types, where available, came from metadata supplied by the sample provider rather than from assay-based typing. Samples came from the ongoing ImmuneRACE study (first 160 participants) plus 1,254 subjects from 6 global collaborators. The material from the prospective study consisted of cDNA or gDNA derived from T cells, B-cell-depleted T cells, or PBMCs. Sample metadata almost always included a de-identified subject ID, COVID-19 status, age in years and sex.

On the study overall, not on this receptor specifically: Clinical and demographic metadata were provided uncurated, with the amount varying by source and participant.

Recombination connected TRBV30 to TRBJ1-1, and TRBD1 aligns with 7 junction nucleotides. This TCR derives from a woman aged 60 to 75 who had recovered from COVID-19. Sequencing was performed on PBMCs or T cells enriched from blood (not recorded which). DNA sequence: TGTGCCTGGAGAGGCAGGGGGGAAGCTTTCTTT. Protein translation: CAWRGRGEAFF.